One sample yielded the 7 T cell receptor beta chains listed below, sequenced in a study of T cells expressing NK-cell markers. TCRdb re-called the 5' RACE reads and gives one entry per CDR3 protein, without DNA. The data show some 120,000 distinct CDR3 sequences, and the top ten clones hold around 18%. The sample was blood T cells: a sorted CD56 or NKG2C T cell subset, CD4+ or CD8+ T cells, or bulk PBMC T cells (not recorded which). The receptors shown here come from a woman aged 18-70 years in good health.

This chain's CDR3 is CASSLAPRLYNEQFF. The chain uses TRBV12-3 or TRBV12-4 and TRBJ2-1. There are 15 residues in the CDR3.

This chain joins TRBV7-9 and TRBJ2-4; with no DNA, the TCRdb D assignment of TRBD1 cannot be verified. This CDR3 has 16 residues. The V gene's germline CDR1 is SEHNR and CDR2 FQNEAQ (reference sequence). The CDR3: CASSPLEELAKNIQYF. Using reference TRBV7-9 and TRBJ2-4 for the parts outside the CDR3, the full variable domain is DTGVSQNPRHKITKRGQNVTFRCDPISEHNRLYWYRQTLGQGPEFLTYFQNEAQLEKSRLLSDRFSAERPKGSFSTLEIQRTEQGDSAMYLCASSPLEELAKNIQYFGAGTRLSVL.

This chain uses TRBV4-3 with TRBJ2-1; TCRdb picks TRBD2, but there is no DNA to check that call. Germline loops: CDR1 LGHNA, CDR2 YSLEER. The CDR3 is made up of 15 amino acids. The CDR3 protein is CASSQVAGGNNEQFF.

This rearrangement joins TRBV12-3 or TRBV12-4 to TRBJ1-1; the D call from TCRdb, TRBD1, cannot be confirmed without DNA. This CDR3 is built from 13 residues. The CDR3 sequence: CASTRDGGTEAFF.

The chain recombines TRBV5-1 with TRBJ1-1; with no DNA, the TCRdb D assignment of TRBD1 cannot be verified. Germline CDR1 reads SGHRS; CDR2 reads YFSETQ. The CDR3 loop spans 15 amino acids. Here the CDR3 reads CASSSPGQGYTEAFF.

The chain employs TRBV20-1 and TRBJ1-1. The CDR3 is made up of 19 amino acids. Germline lookup yields CDR1 DFQATT and CDR2 SNEGSKA (reference sequence). Here the CDR3 reads CSARDQSFGLVWVNTEAFF.

The chain recombines TRBV5-4 with TRBJ2-1; the D gene TCRdb calls, TRBD1, cannot be checked with no DNA. Per germline, CDR1 SGHNT and CDR2 YYREEE (reference sequence). There are 12 residues in the CDR3. CDR3 region: CATLGGFKEQFF.